Shown below are 27 T cell receptor beta chains from a single sample sequenced in a study of blood T cell repertoires in COVID-19. The data were produced by immunoSEQ multiplex PCR, yet TCRdb's version contains in-frame clones alone and is incomplete. Among roughly 480,000 clones listed, approximately 89% were seen once. The specimen was peripheral blood. The source of these receptors is a man aged 18-30 years with COVID-19, enrolled during active disease.

The rearrangement uses TRBV24-1 and TRBJ1-5; D may be TRBD1 (6 bases). The CDR3 is made up of 15 amino acids. Germline lookup yields CDR1 KGHDR and CDR2 SFDVKD. Deletions cut 11 bases from V and 6 bases from J, with 22 bases between. CDR3 nucleotide sequence: TGTGCCAAGCTAAGTCGGGGGGGCGCGGGTCAGCCCCAGCATTTT. Its translation is CAKLSRGGAGQPQHF.

V gene TRBV10-2 combines with J gene TRBJ1-1; D is unclear. Trimming took 7 bases from V and 1 from J, leaving 7 bases between them. This CDR3 has 12 residues. Germline V CDR1 and CDR2: WSHSY, SAAADI. The CDR3 nucleotides are TGCGCCAGCACTCGGGGGAACACTGAAGCTTTCTTT. It yields the protein CASTRGNTEAFF.

The V gene is TRBV11-2, the J gene TRBJ2-1; 8 bases fit TRBD2. The V and J ends lost 4 bases and 2 bases, in that order; junction bases with no gene match: 10. Looked up from germline, CDR1 is SGHAT and CDR2 is FQNNGV. The CDR3 length is 17 residues. The CDR3 sequence is CASSSPSRGGPYNEQFF. The CDR3 DNA follows: TGTGCCAGCAGCTCCCCCTCTCGGGGGGGCCCCTACAATGAGCAGTTCTTC.

This clone was picked up a small number of times. This chain joins TRBV7-9 and TRBJ1-1; no reliable D call. Germline loops: CDR1 SEHNR, CDR2 FQNEAQ (reference sequence). V shed 1 base and J shed 3 bases, with 9 bases lying between them. This CDR3 has 14 residues. Here the CDR3 reads CASSLGGWDTEAFF. CDR3 in DNA: TGTGCCAGCAGCTTAGGAGGGTGGGACACTGAAGCTTTCTTT.

This rearrangement joins TRBV9 to TRBJ2-3, with a tentative D call TRBD2 (6 bases). This CDR3 is built from 15 residues. Trimming left V 2 bases short and J 5 bases short, with 15 bases between. The V gene's germline CDR1 is SGDLS and CDR2 YYNGEE. CDR3 in DNA: TGTGCCAGCAGCGTCGGTCCGGGAGCGGTAGATACGCAGTATTTT. Its translation is CASSVGPGAVDTQYF. Supplemented by reference TRBV9 and TRBJ2-3, the full variable domain reads DSGVTQTPKHLITATGQRVTLRCSPRSGDLSVYWYQQSLDQGLQFLIQYYNGEERAKGNILERFSAQQFPDLHSELNLSSLELGDSALYFCASSVGPGAVDTQYFGPGTRLTVL.

This chain uses TRBV14 with TRBJ1-2, with D perhaps matching TRBD1 (6 bases). V was pared by 1 base and J by 4 bases, with 10 bases between. Looked up from germline, CDR1 is SGHDN and CDR2 is FVKESK. This CDR3 contains 14 residues. As DNA, the CDR3 is TGTGCCAGCAGCCAAGGGACAGCCACCTATGGCTACACCTTC. Protein: CASSQGTATYGYTF. The entire variable domain, with the rest obtained from reference TRBV14 and TRBJ1-2, is as follows: EAGVTQFPSHSVIEKGQTVTLRCDPISGHDNLYWYRRVMGKEIKFLLHFVKESKQDESGMPNNRFLAERTGGTYSTLKVQPAELEDSGVYFCASSQGTATYGYTFGSGTRLTVV.

The V and J genes are TRBV18 and TRBJ1-1; 8 nucleotides line up with TRBD1. The V and J ends lost 3 bases and 7 bases, in that order; junction bases with no gene match: 10. Germline V CDR1 and CDR2: KGHSH, LQKENI. The CDR3 runs to 15 residues. The CDR3 is CASSPDREVYYEAFF. Here the CDR3 DNA reads TGTGCCAGCTCACCGGACAGGGAAGTCTATTATGAAGCTTTCTTT.

The chain uses TRBV6-7 and TRBJ1-4; tentatively, D is TRBD1 (5 bases). TRBV6-7 is recorded as an ORF, its role being uncertain. The V gene lost 0 bases and the J gene lost 8 bases, with 10 bases spanning the gap. This CDR3 has 14 residues. This CDR3 reads CASSYSGPNEKLFF. Here the CDR3 DNA reads TGTGCCAGCAGTTACTCGGGGCCCAACGAAAAACTGTTTTTT.

This chain links TRBV11-2 with TRBJ2-1; D is perhaps TRBD2 (5 bases). The V end was cut by 7 bases, the J end by 8 bases, with 15 bases between. Per the germline V gene, CDR1 is SGHAT and CDR2 is FQNNGV. The CDR3 covers 13 residues. CDR3 region: CASTPPGVDEQFF. Written as DNA, the CDR3 is TGTGCCAGCACCCCTCCCGGGGTTGATGAGCAGTTCTTC. Drawing the rest from reference TRBV11-2 and TRBJ2-1, the complete variable domain is EAGVAQSPRYKIIEKRQSVAFWCNPISGHATLYWYQQILGQGPKLLIQFQNNGVVDDSQLPKDRFSAERLKGVDSTLKIQPAKLEDSAVYLCASTPPGVDEQFFGPGTRLTVL.

CDR3 residues: CASSHNQGITEAFF. The CDR3 DNA follows: TGTGCCAGCAGCCACAATCAGGGGATTACTGAAGCTTTCTTT. The chain uses TRBV3-1 (or the pseudogene TRBV3-2) and TRBJ1-1, with D perhaps TRBD1 (6 bases). V lost 3 bases, J lost 5 bases, and 13 bases lay in between. In germline, CDR1 is LGHDT, CDR2 YNNKEL (reference sequence). The CDR3 consists of 14 residues.

The J gene is TRBJ2-5, the V gene TRBV11-2; a possible D gene is TRBD2 (6 bases). Per the germline V gene, CDR1 is SGHAT and CDR2 is FQNNGV. This CDR3 spans 13 amino acids. Trimming removed 3 bases at V and 2 bases at J, with 7 bases between. The CDR3 DNA is TGTGCCAGCAGCTTGGAGGGGCAAGAGACCCAGTACTTC. It is translated as CASSLEGQETQYF.

The V gene is TRBV5-8, the J gene TRBJ2-1; 8 nucleotides line up with TRBD2. The CDR3 has 16 amino acids. V dropped 4 bases and J dropped 9; count of bases not matched to a gene: 15. The V gene's germline CDR1 is SGHTS and CDR2 YDEGEE. CDR3 in amino acids: CASSPPGSGGLLEQFF. In nucleotides, the CDR3 is TGTGCCAGCAGCCCCCCCGGAAGCGGGGGTCTTCTTGAGCAGTTCTTC.

The chain has TRBV7-8 and TRBJ2-7; D is perhaps TRBD2 (5 bases). Per the germline V gene, CDR1 is SGHVS and CDR2 is FQNEAQ. V was trimmed by 5 bases and J by 6 bases, leaving 11 bases between them. The CDR3 is 12 amino acids. The chain's CDR3 is CASSPGRGEQYF. CDR3 DNA: TGTGCCAGCAGCCCCGGACGGGGCGAGCAGTACTTC. Filled out from reference TRBV7-8 and TRBJ2-7, the complete variable domain reads GAGVSQSPRYKVAKRGQDVALRCDPISGHVSLFWYQQALGQGPEFLTYFQNEAQLDKSGLPSDRFFAERPEGSVSTLKIQRTQQEDSAVYLCASSPGRGEQYFGPGTRLTVT.

This chain joins TRBV7-8 and TRBJ2-3; D is ambiguous. This CDR3 has 12 amino acids. Germline V gives CDR1 SGHVS, CDR2 FQNEAQ. Between the trimmed V and J ends, which lost 2 bases and 2 bases, there was a span of 2 bases. The CDR3 loop reads CASSLHTDTQYF. As DNA, the CDR3 is TGTGCCAGCAGCTTACACACAGATACGCAGTATTTT.

The chain employs TRBV28 and TRBJ1-2; D unresolved. V was trimmed by 5 bases and J by 7 bases, leaving 17 bases between them. From germline, CDR1 is MDHEN and CDR2 SYDVKM. The CDR3 extends over 14 amino acids. CDR3 DNA sequence: TGTGCCAGCAGTCCCCCAAACAGCCGTCGTGGCTACACCTTC. Its protein product is CASSPPNSRRGYTF.

The chain is built from TRBV7-2 and TRBJ2-3; 9 bases are a match to TRBD2. Germline CDR1 and CDR2: SGHTA and FQGNSA. V trimming: 1 base; J trimming: 4 bases; junction bases outside the gene matches: 12. The CDR3 length is 18 residues. In DNA, the CDR3 is TGTGCCAGCAGCTTAGTCGGTCCAGCGGGAGGTTGGTCAGATACGCAGTATTTT. It yields the protein CASSLVGPAGGWSDTQYF.

The rearrangement links TRBV19 to TRBJ1-5; 9 bases fit TRBD1. CDR1 LNHDA and CDR2 SQIVND come from the germline V gene (reference sequence). J was trimmed by 9 bases and V by 7 bases; bases with no gene match: 13. This CDR3 has 15 amino acids. The DNA for the CDR3 is TGTGCCAGTACCCGACTGGGACAGGGTATCTTGCCCCAGCATTTT. As protein: CASTRLGQGILPQHF.

The chain carries TRBV29-1 and TRBJ1-4; 10 nucleotides match TRBD1. J was trimmed by 5 bases and V by 7 bases; bases with no gene match: 7. CDR3 size: 14 residues. The germline CDR1 and CDR2 sequences are SQVTM and ANQGSEA. The CDR3 coding sequence is TGCAGCGCCGAGGGGACAGGGGAGAATGAAAAACTGTTTTTT. Translating gives CSAEGTGENEKLFF.

The chain recombines TRBV6-5 with TRBJ2-2; 8 bases match TRBD2. The CDR3 has 15 residues. V lost 6 bases and J lost 1; bases outside the gene matches: 4. Germline V CDR1 and CDR2: MNHEY, SVGAGI. CDR3 region: CASSGRVGNTGELFF. Written as DNA, the CDR3 is TGTGCCAGCAGCGGGAGGGTAGGGAACACCGGGGAGCTGTTTTTT.

The table lists this clone with a count of one. This chain uses TRBV20-1 with TRBJ2-3, with 8 bases lining up with TRBD2. CDR1 and CDR2 (germline): DFQATT, SNEGSKA (reference sequence). The CDR3 totals 15 residues. Unmatched junction bases numbered 7, after V lost 3 bases and J lost 2 bases. The CDR3 reads CSASLRRGDTDTQYF. DNA of the CDR3: TGCAGTGCTAGTCTCCGGCGGGGGGACACAGATACGCAGTATTTT.

This clone was seen only a few times. The chain couples TRBV6-5 to TRBJ2-6, with D tentatively TRBD2 (5 bases). The CDR3 length is 15 residues. CDR1 and CDR2 (germline): MNHEY, SVGAGI. V lost 2 bases and J 0 bases, leaving 5 bases between the germline ends. The CDR3 here is CASSYEGSGANVLTF. CDR3 in DNA: TGTGCCAGCAGTTACGAGGGCTCTGGGGCCAACGTCCTGACTTTC.

V and J are TRBV27 and TRBJ1-6; D perhaps matches TRBD1 (6 bases). This CDR3 comprises 13 residues. Trimming removed 3 bases at V and 11 bases at J, with 11 bases between. Germline loops: CDR1 MNHEY, CDR2 SMNVEV (reference sequence). The CDR3 protein is CASSFEDRTPLHF. The CDR3 DNA sequence: TGTGCCAGCAGTTTCGAGGACAGAACACCCCTCCACTTT.

This chain links TRBV5-4 with TRBJ1-2; 7 bases are shared with TRBD1. The CDR3 totals 15 residues. The junction had 6 bases not matched to a gene; V was cut back by 0 bases and J by 4 bases. CDR1 SGHNT and CDR2 YYREEE come from the germline V gene (reference sequence). CDR3 bases: TGTGCCAGCAGCTTGGGACAGGGTTTCCCCTATGGCTACACCTTC. It yields the protein CASSLGQGFPYGYTF.

The DNA for the CDR3 is TGTGCCAGCAGGAGATTCTACTTGACTTTCTTT. The encoded protein is CASRRFYLTFF. The chain uses TRBV12-3 or TRBV12-4 and TRBJ1-1; D gene ambiguous. The CDR3 extends over 11 amino acids. With 6 bases removed from V and 12 bases from J, the gap between germline ends came to 14 bases.

The chain uses TRBV5-4 and TRBJ2-1, with 8 bases matching TRBD2. This CDR3 contains 17 residues. Trimming cost V 0 bases and J 8 bases; bases outside gene matches: 13. Germline CDR1 and CDR2: SGHNT and YYREEE (reference sequence). CDR3 sequence: CASSLDPGLGESDEQFF. Here the CDR3 DNA reads TGTGCCAGCAGCTTGGATCCGGGACTAGGAGAGTCGGATGAGCAGTTCTTC.

The CDR3 loop reads CASSLGARAGEQYF. CDR3 nucleotide sequence: TGTGCCAGCAGTTTGGGGGCCAGGGCCGGCGAGCAGTACTTC. The chain carries TRBV2 and TRBJ2-7, with D possibly being TRBD1 (6 bases). The germline gives CDR1 SNHLY, CDR2 FYNNEI. Trimming shortened V by 5 bases and J by 6 bases, and 17 bases separated the two germline ends. CDR3 length equals 14 residues. Using reference TRBV2 and TRBJ2-7 for the parts outside the CDR3, the full variable domain is EPEVTQTPSHQVTQMGQEVILRCVPISNHLYFYWYRQILGQKVEFLVSFYNNEISEKSEIFDDQFSVERPDGSNFTLKIRSTKLEDSAMYFCASSLGARAGEQYFGPGTRLTVT.

The chain links TRBV11-1 to TRBJ2-7; the D is unclear. The V end was cut by 1 base, the J end by 6 bases, with 13 bases between. The CDR3 has 14 amino acids. Germline V gene lookup returns CDR1 SGHAT and CDR2 FQDESV (reference sequence). CDR3 protein: CASSLDRRPSEQYF. For the CDR3, the DNA is TGTGCCAGCAGCTTAGACCGCAGGCCCTCCGAGCAGTACTTC. The whole variable domain, filled in from reference TRBV11-1 and TRBJ2-7, reads EAEVAQSPRYKITEKSQAVAFWCDPISGHATLYWYRQILGQGPELLVQFQDESVVDDSQLPKDRFSAERLKGVDSTLKIQPAELGDSAMYLCASSLDRRPSEQYFGPGTRLTVT.